The 12 T cell receptor beta chains below come from one sample, sequenced in a study of T cells in women clearing cervical HPV infection. TCRdb's copy holds only in-frame clones and misses some; the assay was immunoSEQ multiplex PCR. This sample contains tens of thousands of clones. The source material was blood buffy coat. The source of these receptors is a woman aged 18-70 years with a cervical HPV16 infection that either progressed to CIN3+ or cleared (not recorded which).

The chain's CDR3 is CASSPGQVGAREKLFF. The covered CDR3 bases are TGTGCCAGCTCACCGGGACAGGTCGGCGCCCGTGAAAAG. The V call is TRBV18, the J call TRBJ2-2; 8 nucleotides agree with TRBD1. The observed sequence ends 3 residues before the CDR3 terminus, with the missing tail filled in from the germline J gene. From germline, CDR1 is KGHSH and CDR2 LQKENI. CDR3 size: 16 residues.

Regarding this clone: Read data end 3 residues before the CDR3 end; the end is taken from the germline J gene. This chain uses TRBV7-3 with TRBJ2-7, with D possibly being TRBD2 (6 bases). Trimming pared 4 bases from V and 4 bases from J, leaving 17 bases between. From germline, CDR1 is SGHTA and CDR2 FQGTGA. The CDR3 length is 15 residues. The covered CDR3 bases are TGTGCCAGCAGCTCCTCCGGGACTCCCTCTTACGAG. Residues: CASSSSGTPSYE. The entire CDR3 protein reads CASSSSGTPSYEQYF.

Points on this clone: Read data end 3 residues before the CDR3 end; the end is taken from the germline J gene. This chain joins TRBV20-1 and TRBJ1-2; no reliable D call. V lost 6 bases and J lost 3, with 8 bases in between. Germline V lookup: CDR1 DFQATT, CDR2 SNEGSKA (reference sequence). The CDR3 length is 11 residues. Incomplete CDR3 DNA: TGCAGTGCGCAGGTGGACTATGGC. It specifies CSAQVDYG. The whole CDR3 sequence reads CSAQVDYGYTF.

As for this clone: The read comes to an end 3 residues before the CDR3 does, leaving the germline J gene to fill in the end. The chain joins TRBV5-1 to TRBJ2-2; no clear D gene. The CDR3 contains 13 residues. The V gene lost 2 bases and the J gene lost 6 bases, with 8 bases spanning the gap. Germline CDR1 is SGHRS and CDR2 is YFSETQ. The CDR3 reads CASSFRASGELFF. The sequenced CDR3 bases are TGCGCCAGCAGCTTTAGGGCCTCCGGGGAG.

Comments on this clone: The read ends 3 residues before the CDR3 terminus; that terminus is restored from the germline J gene. The chain couples TRBV19 to TRBJ2-1; 12 bases are shared with TRBD1. This CDR3 spans 14 amino acids. V shed 4 bases and J 8 bases; nucleotides not matched to a gene: 3. Germline V gene data show CDR1 as LNHDA and CDR2 as SQIVND (reference sequence). The CDR3 sequence is CASSRDRGRYEQFF. CDR3 bases read: TGTGCCAGTAGTAGGGACAGGGGGCGATATGAG.

Points on this clone: The CDR3 extends 3 residues past the end of the read, so its final part is completed from the germline J gene. V gene TRBV7-9 combines with J gene TRBJ2-5; 7 positions agree with TRBD2. There are 15 residues in the CDR3. Germline CDR1 is SEHNR and CDR2 is FQNEAQ (reference sequence). The covered CDR3 bases are TGTGCCAGCAGCCCTAGCGGAGCAAGCACAGATACC. It codes for CASSPSGASTDT. The complete CDR3 sequence is CASSPSGASTDTQYF.

On this clone: The CDR3 extends 3 residues past the end of the read, so its final part is completed from the germline J gene. The rearrangement joins TRBV19 to TRBJ1-2; D gene unclear. Germline assignment: CDR1 LNHDA and CDR2 SQIVND (reference sequence). CDR3 size: 13 residues. CDR3: CASSVRSTDTYTF. The sequenced part of the CDR3 DNA is TGTGCCAGTAGTGTCAGGAGCACAGATACC.

About this clone itself: The read ends 3 residues before the CDR3 terminus; that terminus is restored from the germline J gene. The chain has TRBV7-6 and TRBJ2-1, with D possibly being TRBD1 (6 bases). Between the trimmed V and J ends, which lost 3 bases and 8 bases, there was a span of 14 bases. Germline V lookup: CDR1 SGHVS, CDR2 FNYEAQ. The CDR3 is made up of 14 amino acids. The chain's CDR3 is CASSLRDKMHEQFF. The part of the CDR3 DNA that was read is TGTGCCAGCAGCTTGAGGGACAAAATGCATGAG.

About this clone itself: Read coverage stops 3 residues before the CDR3 terminus; the germline J gene supplies the remainder. This rearrangement joins TRBV7-9 to TRBJ1-2; D perhaps matches TRBD1 (6 bases). The germline CDR1 and CDR2 sequences are SEHNR and FQNEAQ (reference sequence). Deletions cut 0 bases from V and 6 bases from J, with 14 bases between. CDR3 length: 15 amino acids. CDR3: CASSLAGGTLNGYTF. CDR3 bases read: TGTGCCAGCAGCTTAGCGGGGGGGACACTGAATGGC.

A note on this clone: The read terminates 3 residues before the CDR3 end, so the remaining end is supplied by the germline J gene. This chain connects TRBV5-1 to TRBJ2-7, with a possible D match to TRBD1 (6 bases). CDR1 SGHRS and CDR2 YFSETQ come from the germline V gene. The germline V and J ends were trimmed by 4 bases and 2 bases, with 13 bases remaining between them. The CDR3 contains 14 residues. CDR3 bases read: TGCGCCAGCAGCCTCACAGGGTACGCCTACGAG. This translates into CASSLTGYAYE. The complete CDR3 sequence is CASSLTGYAYEQYF.

Remarks on this clone: The observed sequence ends 3 residues before the CDR3 terminus, with the missing tail filled in from the germline J gene. The chain carries TRBV20-1 and TRBJ2-1; possible D gene TRBD2, 6 bases. This CDR3 contains 15 residues. V lost 6 bases to trimming and J lost 3 bases, with 18 bases between them. CDR1 and CDR2 (germline): DFQATT, SNEGSKA (reference sequence). The CDR3 DNA, read in part, is TGCAGTGCCCCATCGGCTAGCGTTGTCTACAATGAG. Translation: CSAPSASVVYNE. The CDR3 in its entirety is CSAPSASVVYNEQFF.

In regard to this clone: With the read ending 3 residues before the CDR3 end, the germline J gene is used to fill in that end. The chain links TRBV7-9 to TRBJ2-2; a weak D match, TRBD1 (5 bases). V was trimmed by 0 bases and J by 3 bases, leaving 8 bases between them. Germline values: CDR1 SEHNR, CDR2 FQNEAQ (reference sequence). The CDR3 loop spans 15 amino acids. The CDR3 here is CASSLAKGYTGELFF. The sequenced part of the CDR3 DNA is TGTGCCAGCAGCTTAGCAAAGGGGTACACCGGGGAG.